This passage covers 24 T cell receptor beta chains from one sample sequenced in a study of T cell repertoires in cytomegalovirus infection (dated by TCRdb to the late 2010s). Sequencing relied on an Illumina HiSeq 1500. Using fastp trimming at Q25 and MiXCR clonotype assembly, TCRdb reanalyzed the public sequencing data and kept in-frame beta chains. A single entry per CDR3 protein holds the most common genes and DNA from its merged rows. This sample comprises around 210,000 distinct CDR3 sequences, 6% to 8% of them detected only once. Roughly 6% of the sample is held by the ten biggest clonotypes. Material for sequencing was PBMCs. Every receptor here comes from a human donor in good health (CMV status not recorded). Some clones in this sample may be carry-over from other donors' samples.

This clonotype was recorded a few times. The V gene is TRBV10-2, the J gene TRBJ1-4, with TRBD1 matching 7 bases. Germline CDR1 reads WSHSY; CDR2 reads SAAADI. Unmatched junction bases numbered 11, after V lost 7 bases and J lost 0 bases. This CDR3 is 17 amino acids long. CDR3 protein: CASNPGGVRSTNEKLFF. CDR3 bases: TGCGCCAGCAACCCAGGGGGTGTTCGCTCAACTAATGAAAAACTGTTTTTT.

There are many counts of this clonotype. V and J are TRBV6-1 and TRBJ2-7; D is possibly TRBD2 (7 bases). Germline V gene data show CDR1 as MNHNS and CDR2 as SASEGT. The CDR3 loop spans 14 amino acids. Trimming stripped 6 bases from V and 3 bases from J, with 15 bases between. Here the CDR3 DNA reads TGTGCCAGCAGCCAACGGGGAGGGGGCTACGAGCAGTACTTC. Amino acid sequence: CASSQRGGGYEQYF.

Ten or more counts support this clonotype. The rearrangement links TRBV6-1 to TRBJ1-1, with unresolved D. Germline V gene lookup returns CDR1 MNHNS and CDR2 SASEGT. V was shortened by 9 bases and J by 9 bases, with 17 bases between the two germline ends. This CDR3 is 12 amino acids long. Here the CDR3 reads CASRSPQNQAFF. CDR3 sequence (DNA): TGTGCCAGTCGGTCCCCCCAAAACCAAGCTTTCTTT.

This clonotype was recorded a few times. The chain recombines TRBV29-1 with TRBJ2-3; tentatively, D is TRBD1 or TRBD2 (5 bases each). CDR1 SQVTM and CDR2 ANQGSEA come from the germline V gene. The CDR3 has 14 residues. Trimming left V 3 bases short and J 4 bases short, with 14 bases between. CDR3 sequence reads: CSVEGRGVSDTQYF. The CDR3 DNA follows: TGCAGCGTTGAGGGGAGAGGGGTGTCAGATACGCAGTATTTT.

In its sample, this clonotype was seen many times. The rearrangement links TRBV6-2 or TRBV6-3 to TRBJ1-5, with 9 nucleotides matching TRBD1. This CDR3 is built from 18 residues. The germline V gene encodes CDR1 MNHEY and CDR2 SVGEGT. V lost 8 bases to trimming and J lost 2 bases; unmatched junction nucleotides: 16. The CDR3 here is CASGQRTGAPIGNQPQHF. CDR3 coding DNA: TGTGCCAGCGGACAGAGGACAGGGGCGCCGATTGGCAATCAGCCCCAGCATTTT.

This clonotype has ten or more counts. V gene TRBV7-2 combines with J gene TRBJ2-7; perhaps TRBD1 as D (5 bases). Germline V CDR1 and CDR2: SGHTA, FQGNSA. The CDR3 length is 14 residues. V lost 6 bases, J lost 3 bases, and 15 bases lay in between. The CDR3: CASSPLGQGYEQYF. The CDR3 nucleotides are TGTGCCAGCAGTCCCCTGGGGCAGGGCTACGAGCAGTACTTC.

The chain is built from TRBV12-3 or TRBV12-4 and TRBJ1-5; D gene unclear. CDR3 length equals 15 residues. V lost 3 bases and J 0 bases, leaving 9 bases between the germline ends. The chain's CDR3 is CASSFSGNSNQPQHF. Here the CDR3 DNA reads TGTGCCAGCAGTTTTTCGGGTAATAGCAATCAGCCCCAGCATTTT.

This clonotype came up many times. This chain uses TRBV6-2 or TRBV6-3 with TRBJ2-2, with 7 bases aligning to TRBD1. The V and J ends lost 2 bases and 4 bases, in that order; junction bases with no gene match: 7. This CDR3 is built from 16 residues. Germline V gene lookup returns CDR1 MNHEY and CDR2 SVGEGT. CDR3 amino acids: CASSYRRGGGTGELFF. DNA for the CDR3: TGTGCCAGCAGTTACCGCCGAGGGGGCGGCACCGGGGAGCTGTTTTTT.

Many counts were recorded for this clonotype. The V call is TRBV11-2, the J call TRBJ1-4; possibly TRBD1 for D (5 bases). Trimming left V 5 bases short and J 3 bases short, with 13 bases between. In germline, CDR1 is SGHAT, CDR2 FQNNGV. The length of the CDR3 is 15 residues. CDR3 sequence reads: CASSTIRDPNEKLFF. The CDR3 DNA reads TGTGCCAGCAGCACAATCCGGGACCCTAATGAAAAACTGTTTTTT.

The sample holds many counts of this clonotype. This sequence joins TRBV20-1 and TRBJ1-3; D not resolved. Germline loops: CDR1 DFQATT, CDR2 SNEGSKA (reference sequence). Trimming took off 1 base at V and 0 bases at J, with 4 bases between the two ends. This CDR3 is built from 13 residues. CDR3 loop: CSARASSGNTIYF. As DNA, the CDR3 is TGCAGTGCTAGAGCCAGCTCTGGAAACACCATATATTTT.

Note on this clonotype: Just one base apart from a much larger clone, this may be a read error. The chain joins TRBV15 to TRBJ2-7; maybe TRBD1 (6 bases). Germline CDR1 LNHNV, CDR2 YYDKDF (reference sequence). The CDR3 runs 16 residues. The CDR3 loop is CAISRDLRTEYYEQYF. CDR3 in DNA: TGTGCCATCAGCAGAGATCTCCGGACAGAGTACTACGAGCAGTACTTC.

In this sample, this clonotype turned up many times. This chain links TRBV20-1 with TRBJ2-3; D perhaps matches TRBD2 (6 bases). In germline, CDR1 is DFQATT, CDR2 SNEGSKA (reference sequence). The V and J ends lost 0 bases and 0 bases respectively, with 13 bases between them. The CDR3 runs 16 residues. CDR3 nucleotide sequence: TGCAGTGCTAGAGATGGGCGGGGCCTTAGCACAGATACGCAGTATTTT. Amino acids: CSARDGRGLSTDTQYF.

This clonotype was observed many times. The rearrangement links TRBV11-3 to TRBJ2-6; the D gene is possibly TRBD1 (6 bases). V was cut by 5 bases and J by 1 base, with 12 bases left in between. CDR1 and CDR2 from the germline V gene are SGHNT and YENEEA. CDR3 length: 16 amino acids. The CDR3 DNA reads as TGTGCCAGCAGCAGAACAGGGAAATCTGGGGCCAACGTCCTGACTTTC. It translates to CASSRTGKSGANVLTF.

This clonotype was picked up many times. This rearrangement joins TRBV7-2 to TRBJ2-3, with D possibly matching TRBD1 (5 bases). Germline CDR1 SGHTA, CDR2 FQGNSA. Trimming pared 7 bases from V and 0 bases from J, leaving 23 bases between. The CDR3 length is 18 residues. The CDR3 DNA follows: TGTGCCAGCACCAGAAGAGACGGACACGGGCTAAGCACAGATACGCAGTATTTT. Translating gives CASTRRDGHGLSTDTQYF.

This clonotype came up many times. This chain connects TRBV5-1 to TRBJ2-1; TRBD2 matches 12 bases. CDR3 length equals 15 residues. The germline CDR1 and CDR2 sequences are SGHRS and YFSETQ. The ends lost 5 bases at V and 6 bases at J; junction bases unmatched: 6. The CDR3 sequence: CASSPSGGARNEQFF. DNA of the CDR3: TGCGCCAGCAGTCCTAGCGGGGGGGCACGCAATGAGCAGTTCTTC.

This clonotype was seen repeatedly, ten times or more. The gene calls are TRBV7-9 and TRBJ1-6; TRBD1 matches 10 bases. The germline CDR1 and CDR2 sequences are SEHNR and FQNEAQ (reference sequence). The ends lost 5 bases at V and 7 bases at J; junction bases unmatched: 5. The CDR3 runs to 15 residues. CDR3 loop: CASSDGQGVNSPLHF. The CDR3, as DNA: TGTGCCAGCAGCGACGGACAGGGGGTCAATTCACCCCTCCACTTT. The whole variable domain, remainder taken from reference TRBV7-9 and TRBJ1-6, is DTGVSQNPRHKITKRGQNVTFRCDPISEHNRLYWYRQTLGQGPEFLTYFQNEAQLEKSRLLSDRFSAERPKGSFSTLEIQRTEQGDSAMYLCASSDGQGVNSPLHFGNGTRLTVT.

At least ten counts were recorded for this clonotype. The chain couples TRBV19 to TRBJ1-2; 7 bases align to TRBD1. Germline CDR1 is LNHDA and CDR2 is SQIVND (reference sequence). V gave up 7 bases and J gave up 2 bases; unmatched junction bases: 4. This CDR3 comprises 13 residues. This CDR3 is CASTEQGNYGYTF. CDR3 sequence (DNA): TGTGCCAGTACCGAACAGGGGAACTATGGCTACACCTTC.

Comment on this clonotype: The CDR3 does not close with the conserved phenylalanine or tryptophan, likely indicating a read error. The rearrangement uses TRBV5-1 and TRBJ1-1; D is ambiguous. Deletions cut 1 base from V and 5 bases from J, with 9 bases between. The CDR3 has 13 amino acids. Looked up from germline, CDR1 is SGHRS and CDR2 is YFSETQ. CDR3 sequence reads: CASSLFVGTEAFC. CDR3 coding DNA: TGCGCCAGCAGCTTGTTTGTGGGAACTGAAGCTTTCTGT.

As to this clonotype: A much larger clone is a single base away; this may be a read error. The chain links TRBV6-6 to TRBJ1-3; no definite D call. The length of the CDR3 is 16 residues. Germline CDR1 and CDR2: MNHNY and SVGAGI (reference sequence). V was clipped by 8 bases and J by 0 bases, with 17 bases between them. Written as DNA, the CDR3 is TGTGCCAGCCTCACGAACCGGGCCACCTCTGGAAACACCATATATTTT. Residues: CASLTNRATSGNTIYF.

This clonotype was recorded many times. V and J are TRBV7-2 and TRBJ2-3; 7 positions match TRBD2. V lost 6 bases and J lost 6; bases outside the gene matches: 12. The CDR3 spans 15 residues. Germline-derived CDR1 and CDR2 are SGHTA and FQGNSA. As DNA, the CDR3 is TGTGCCAGCAGTCAAGCCTGGGGGGGGGGGGATACGCAGTATTTT. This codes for CASSQAWGGGDTQYF.

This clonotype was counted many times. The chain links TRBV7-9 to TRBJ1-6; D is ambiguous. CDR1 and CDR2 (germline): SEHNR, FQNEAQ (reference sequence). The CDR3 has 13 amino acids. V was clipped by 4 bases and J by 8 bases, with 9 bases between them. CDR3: CASSSLFDSPLHF. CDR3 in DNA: TGTGCCAGCAGCTCACTTTTCGATTCACCCCTCCACTTT.

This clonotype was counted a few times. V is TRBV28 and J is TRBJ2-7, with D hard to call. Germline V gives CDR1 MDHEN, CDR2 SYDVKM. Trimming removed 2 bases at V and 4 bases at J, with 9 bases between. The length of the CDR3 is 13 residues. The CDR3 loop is CASSLRVGYEQYF. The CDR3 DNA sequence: TGTGCCAGCAGTTTACGAGTGGGGTACGAGCAGTACTTC.

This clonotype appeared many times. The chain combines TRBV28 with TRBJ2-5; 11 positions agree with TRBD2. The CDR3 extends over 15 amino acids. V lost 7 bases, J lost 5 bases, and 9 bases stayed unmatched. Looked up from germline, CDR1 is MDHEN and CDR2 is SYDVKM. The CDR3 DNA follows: TGTGCCAGCACTTCACTAGCGGGGGCGGGGGAGACCCAGTACTTC. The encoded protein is CASTSLAGAGETQYF.

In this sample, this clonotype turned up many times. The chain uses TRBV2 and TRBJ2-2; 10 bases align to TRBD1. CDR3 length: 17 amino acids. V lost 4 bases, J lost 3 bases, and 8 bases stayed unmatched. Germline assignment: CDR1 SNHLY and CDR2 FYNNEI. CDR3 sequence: CASSAPGQGIDTGELFF. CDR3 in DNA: TGTGCCAGCAGTGCACCGGGACAGGGGATCGACACCGGGGAGCTGTTTTTT.